The subject of this entry is one TCR beta chain. This clonotype was recorded a few times. The antigen it binds to is not known. No base quality values were provided; no much bigger clone lies one nucleotide off. This sample was included in a study of T-cell memory formation after mild COVID-19 (dated by TCRdb to 2020 to 2023). Turning to the overall study: TCR sequence clusters from the two donors were largely donor specific. Longitudinal TCRalpha and TCRbeta repertoire sequencing tracked T-cell clones expanding and contracting after mild COVID-19 in a couple of donors. The cohort comprised two young, previously healthy adult volunteers, one female and one male. Here is what the overall study found, with its caveats: Contracting CD4+ clones turned up mainly in the CM and EM memory subsets, whereas EMRA was where CD8+ clones were enriched. Clones contracting from day 15 to 85 had balanced CD4/CD8 phenotypes, while a second wave expanding from day 15 to 37 was biased towards CD4+. SARS-CoV-2 specificity was not confirmed for the second-wave clones peaking on day 37. Only two mild cases were covered by the study, and larger cohorts that include severe cases with pre-infection samples were considered necessary. Some responding clones were detected in pre-infection memory, suggesting pre-existing cross-reactive memory T cells joined the SARS-CoV-2 response.

The cysteine opens and the phenylalanine closes a CDR3 of 15 amino acids. The kept DNA is CDR3 alone, 45 bases in frame from the first base. V is reduced by 1 base and J by 0 bases, leaving a spacing of 7 bases between them. Per the germline V gene, SGHTA is the CDR1 and FQGTGA is the CDR2. Ficoll-Paque density gradient centrifugation was used to isolate PBMCs. The sequencing machine was an Illumina NovaSeq 6000. TCRalpha and TCRbeta cDNA libraries were built by 5'RACE with constant-segment primers, adding sample barcodes and unique molecular identifiers. RNA was extracted from every sample with Trizol reagent. The libraries were amplified in two PCR steps, and the second step added a second sample barcode and Illumina TruSeq adapters. Sequencing of the libraries was done on an Illumina NovaSeq, producing 2 x 150 bp paired-end reads. The authors processed their data as follows. The reads were demultiplexed and collapsed into UMI-guided consensus sequences using migec v1.2.7. Using mixcr v2.1.11, UMI consensuses were aligned to TRA and TRB V and J templates and then assembled into clonotypes. Clonotypes were classified as expanded or contracted when called significant by both edgeR and NoisET, with noise models trained on biological replicates. For edgeR calls, a false discovery rate-adjusted p below 0.01 and a log2 fold-change threshold of 1 were applied. As an exploratory analysis of dynamics, PCA with hierarchical clustering was applied to max-normalized trajectories of the 1000 most abundant clonotypes. The CD4 or CD8 phenotype of responding clones was assigned using the separately sequenced CD4+ and CD8+ repertoires. The public reads were run again by TCRdb, first through fastp at Q25 and then through MiXCR, and only productive beta chains were kept. Rows merge per CDR3 protein into single entries with the most common DNA and genes. These V and J calls rely on TCRdb rather than the paper's analysis. The sample includes fewer than 450,000 distinct CDR3 sequences, with 20% to 25% observed a single time. The biggest ten clones account for roughly 8.9% of the sample.

Sequenced: PBMCs or a T cell subset sorted from them (not recorded which). This clonotype was sampled from an adult woman who had mild COVID-19 (a few samples of this study predate the infection). The sample titles of this study are shuffled in the database, so cell type and time point are left out; the donor was told from shared clones. Recombination linked TRBV7-3 to TRBJ2-1; the D gene is perhaps TRBD2, on 5 matching bases. The CDR3 protein is CASSLIASSYNEQFF. The sequenced DNA: TGTGCCAGCAGCTTAATAGCGAGCTCCTACAATGAGCAGTTCTTC.